These 18 T cell receptor beta chains were sequenced from one sample in a study of shared clonotypes between healthy human individuals. Some clones are missing from TCRdb's copy, which holds only in-frame ones; the method was immunoSEQ multiplex PCR. This repertoire shows about 1 million clones, around 74% found once; its top ten account for around 1.5%. Material for sequencing was memory CD4+ T cells sorted from blood. This sample's subset: CD45RA-negative fraction. The receptors derive from a man aged 18 to 29 in good health.

This chain's CDR3 is CASSDIGGFAGELFF. The CDR3 nucleotides are TGTGCCAGCAGTGACATCGGGGGGTTCGCCGGGGAGCTGTTTTTT. This chain links TRBV6-1 with TRBJ2-2; 7 bases are a match to TRBD2. Germline V gene lookup returns CDR1 MNHNS and CDR2 SASEGT. This CDR3 has 15 amino acids. Germline trimming cut 3 bases from V and 6 bases from J; bases unmatched to any gene: 7.

This chain uses TRBV15 with TRBJ2-7, with D unclear. Trimming stripped 0 bases from V and 5 bases from J, with 17 bases between. The length of the CDR3 is 16 residues. Germline V gene data show CDR1 as LNHNV and CDR2 as YYDKDF (reference sequence). The CDR3 region is CATSRDRQTSLDEQYF. In DNA form, the CDR3 reads TGTGCCACCAGCAGAGATAGGCAAACAAGCCTAGACGAGCAGTACTTC.

V usage is TRBV5-1 and J usage is TRBJ1-2, with 8 positions matching TRBD1. This CDR3 spans 17 amino acids. J gave up 5 bases and V 2 bases, and 14 bases lay outside the gene matches. Germline CDR1 is SGHRS and CDR2 is YFSETQ. The DNA for the CDR3 is TGCGCCAGCAGCTTATGGCCCGCGTCGACAGGGGCATATGGCTACACCTTC. This translates into CASSLWPASTGAYGYTF. Supplemented by reference TRBV5-1 and TRBJ1-2, the full variable domain reads KAGVTQTPRYLIKTRGQQVTLSCSPISGHRSVSWYQQTPGQGLQFLFEYFSETQRNKGNFPGRFSGRQFSNSRSEMNVSTLELGDSALYLCASSLWPASTGAYGYTFGSGTRLTVV.

The V and J genes are TRBV2 and TRBJ2-2; no clear D gene. The CDR3 has 14 amino acids. Trimming took off 8 bases at V and 0 bases at J, with 10 bases between the two ends. Germline V gene data show CDR1 as SNHLY and CDR2 as FYNNEI. The CDR3 sequence is CASSLVANTGELFF. The CDR3 DNA reads TGTGCCAGCTCCTTGGTCGCGAACACCGGGGAGCTGTTTTTT.

With regard to this clone: Compared with germline, one end of the junction differs, possibly owing to a read error. V gene TRBV5-4 combines with J gene TRBJ2-4; the D gene is possibly TRBD1 (5 bases). Germline CDR1 and CDR2: SGHNT and YYREEE (reference sequence). The CDR3 contains 15 residues. Here the CDR3 reads CASSQLRTTKNIQYF. CDR3 DNA: TGCGCCAGCAGCCAATTGAGGACAACCAAAAACATTCAGTACTTC.

For this clone: Other DNA sequences in this specimen translate into the identical CDR3. The chain couples TRBV7-2 to TRBJ2-7, with a possible D match to TRBD1 (5 bases). Trimming pared 3 bases from V and 2 bases from J, leaving 5 bases between. This CDR3 region has 12 residues. Germline V lookup: CDR1 SGHTA, CDR2 FQGNSA. In DNA, the CDR3 is TGTGCCAGCAGCTTGACAGCCTACGAGCAGTACTTC. This encodes CASSLTAYEQYF.

V gene TRBV14 combines with J gene TRBJ2-3; D unresolved. The V end lost 0 bases, the J end lost 0 bases, and 4 bases lay between the germline ends. The CDR3 has 14 amino acids. Germline V gene data show CDR1 as SGHDN and CDR2 as FVKESK. The CDR3 DNA follows: TGTGCCAGCAGCCAAGATGGTAGCACAGATACGCAGTATTTT. Amino acids: CASSQDGSTDTQYF.

Remarks on this clone: The junction differs from germline at one of its ends, possibly a read error. The rearrangement joins TRBV10-1 to TRBJ1-1; 8 nucleotides line up with TRBD1. The CDR3 extends over 19 amino acids. Germline assignment: CDR1 WNHNN and CDR2 SYGVQD (reference sequence). CDR3 protein: CASSRATKDRDKLNAEAFF. Written as DNA, the CDR3 is TGCGCCAGCAGCCGGGCTACTAAGGACAGGGATAAATTGAACGCTGAAGCTTTCTTT.

CDR3: CASSLGAGLEAFF. The CDR3 DNA reads as TGTGCCAGCAGCTTAGGGGCAGGCCTTGAAGCTTTCTTT. The V call is TRBV11-2, the J call TRBJ1-1, with no clear D. With 1 base removed from V and 7 bases from J, the gap between germline ends came to 10 bases. Germline-derived CDR1 and CDR2 are SGHAT and FQNNGV. The CDR3 has 13 amino acids.

The gene calls are TRBV11-2 and TRBJ2-5; weak D call: TRBD2 (5 bases). Between the trimmed V and J ends, which lost 4 bases and 5 bases, there was a span of 17 bases. The CDR3 covers 15 residues. Germline V lookup: CDR1 SGHAT, CDR2 FQNNGV. The CDR3, as DNA: TGTGCCAGCAGCTCCGGACTTAAGATTTTGGAGACCCAGTACTTC. Translation: CASSSGLKILETQYF.

The gene calls are TRBV7-3 and TRBJ1-2; the match to TRBD1 covers 7 bases. V dropped 5 bases and J dropped 8; count of bases not matched to a gene: 14. The germline CDR1 and CDR2 sequences are SGHTA and FQGTGA. The CDR3 totals 15 residues. CDR3 coding DNA: TGTGCCAGCAGCGCCGCCCCGGGACAGAGTAACGGCTACACCTTC. Amino acids: CASSAAPGQSNGYTF.

This clone was observed many times. This sequence joins TRBV6-1 and TRBJ2-2; TRBD2 might be the D (5 bases). The germline CDR1 and CDR2 sequences are MNHNS and SASEGT. Trimming pared 7 bases from V and 5 bases from J, leaving 11 bases between. The CDR3 sequence is 13 residues long. The CDR3 DNA sequence: TGTGCCAGCACCCAGAGGAGGACCGGGGAGCTGTTTTTT. Its translation: CASTQRRTGELFF.

The J gene is TRBJ2-7, the V gene TRBV7-9; D is unclear. The CDR3 consists of 16 residues. The V and J ends lost 2 bases and 5 bases respectively, with 19 bases between them. The germline gives CDR1 SEHNR, CDR2 FQNEAQ (reference sequence). This CDR3 is CASSLKIVGDSDEQYF. For the CDR3, the DNA is TGTGCCAGCAGCTTAAAGATAGTTGGGGATTCGGACGAGCAGTACTTC.

The chain couples TRBV5-1 to TRBJ2-7; D ambiguous. The V and J ends lost 2 bases and 5 bases respectively, with 17 bases between them. CDR1 is SGHRS and CDR2 is YFSETQ in the germline V gene. This CDR3 has 15 residues. CDR3 in amino acids: CASSFGPPAKNEQYF. The DNA for the CDR3 is TGCGCCAGCAGCTTCGGGCCCCCGGCAAAGAACGAGCAGTACTTC.

V is TRBV6-6 and J is TRBJ1-5, with 10 bases identical to TRBD1. Germline V CDR1 and CDR2: MNHNY, SVGAGI (reference sequence). CDR3 size: 15 residues. The trim removed 3 bases at V and 7 bases at J, leaving 6 bases unmatched. This chain's CDR3 is CASSYLTGGRQPQHF. The CDR3 bases are TGTGCCAGCAGTTATCTGACAGGGGGCAGGCAGCCCCAGCATTTT.

The rearrangement uses TRBV30 and TRBJ2-2; D possibly uses TRBD1 or TRBD2 (6 bases each). The CDR3 length is 11 residues. V was trimmed by 8 bases and J by 5 bases, leaving 9 bases between them. Germline V lookup: CDR1 GTSNPN, CDR2 SVGIG (reference sequence). Written as DNA, the CDR3 is TGTGCCCGAGGGGGGACCGGGGAGCTGTTTTTT. Residues: CARGGTGELFF. The full variable domain, its missing parts supplied by reference TRBV30 and TRBJ2-2, is SQTIHQWPATLVQPVGSPLSLECTVEGTSNPNLYWYRQAAGRGLQLLFYSVGIGQISSEVPQNLSASRPQDRQFILSSKKLLLSDSGFYLCARGGTGELFFGEGSRLTVL.

The chain has TRBV27 and TRBJ2-1; either TRBD1 or TRBD2 may fit D (5 bases each). Germline V gene lookup returns CDR1 MNHEY and CDR2 SMNVEV (reference sequence). The CDR3 loop spans 16 amino acids. V lost 5 bases and J 1 base, leaving 15 bases between the germline ends. The CDR3 DNA sequence: TGTGCCAGCAGTCCCGACCCGGGACGTTCCTACAATGAGCAGTTCTTC. Its protein is CASSPDPGRSYNEQFF.

In DNA, the CDR3 is TGTGCCAGCAGCTCTACGGGAAGAGGTGAAAAACTGTTTTTT. Protein: CASSSTGRGEKLFF. V and J are TRBV7-9 and TRBJ1-4; D gene uncertain. CDR1 SEHNR and CDR2 FQNEAQ come from the germline V gene (reference sequence). Trimming removed 4 bases from V and 7 bases from J, with 13 bases in between. The CDR3 sequence is 14 residues long.